Given below is one TCR beta chain in context. The CDR3 sequence is 14 residues long. V was pared by 1 base and J by 10 bases, with 16 bases between. CDR1 and CDR2 (germline): SGHNT, YENEEA. This record comes from a study of blood T cell repertoires in COVID-19. Measured with immunoSEQ multiplex PCR; TCRdb has only the in-frame clones, and not every one. The sample holds about 220,000 clones, 80% seen once. The V call is TRBV11-3, the J call TRBJ1-1; TRBD1 might be the D (6 bases). Material: peripheral blood. The sequence was obtained from a woman between 65 and 79 years old with acute or convalescent COVID-19. The CDR3, as DNA: TGTGCCAGCAGCTTAGGACAGGACCCCACCGGAGCTTTCTTT. Translated, it gives CASSLGQDPTGAFF.